The source of this T cell receptor (beta chain) is a study of T-cell reconstitution after alpha-beta-depleted transplantation in children (dated by TCRdb to the mid-2010s). General notes on the study: The study quantitatively tracked T-cell immune reconstitution after TCRalphabeta/CD19-depleted allogeneic hematopoietic cell transplantation in children using TCR repertoire profiling.

The CDR3 goes from the cysteine to the phenylalanine over 17 residues. Only the CDR3 region is kept as DNA, spanning 51 bases read in frame from base 1. The germline V gene sets CDR1 to ENHRY and CDR2 to SYGVKD. V lost 4 bases and J lost 0 bases; the stretch between them is 16 bases long. This clonotype was recorded at least ten times. Which antigen it targets is not known. Base quality data are lacking; no much larger clone is found one base away. The library was prepared using PCR. The data were produced on an Illumina HiSeq 2500. TCR library preparation used molecular barcoding, with unique molecular identifiers applied to normalize quantification of the TCRbeta repertoire. TCRdb reworked the public reads: Q25 trimming with fastp, MiXCR clone assembly, productive beta chains retained. Each entry is one CDR3 protein sequence, shown with its most common DNA and genes. The sample has over 450,000 distinct CDR3 sequences on record, 10% to 13% of them singletons. The ten largest clones capture 2% to 2.5% of the sample.

Points the paper makes about the study in general: Over subsequent months, a decline in hyperexpanded clone frequencies was noted, and after one year, T-cell counts and TCRbeta diversity were mostly ascribed to newly produced T cells. In some patients, high TCRbeta diversity at day 60 was attributed to recipient T cells and intrathymic progenitors that had survived conditioning. About two months after transplant, the apparently early recovery of alphabetaT-cell counts reportedly depended on just several hundred clones that had expanded rapidly and came from non-depleted graft cells.

This specimen's treatment or condition label, per the study, means: allogeneic hematopoietic cell transplantation with graft depleted of TCRalphabeta T cells and CD19 B cells. The transplant recipients were children given TCRalphabeta/CD19-depleted allogeneic hematopoietic cell grafts. The V and J segments used are TRBV10-3 and TRBJ1-3; the D gene cannot be named for sure. The clonotype was recovered from a child under 10 years old with inherited bone marrow failure, due to receive a stem cell transplant. Sequenced material: PBMCs, taken before TCRalphabeta/CD19-depleted stem cell transplant. The CDR3 corresponds to CAISGSESQRSGNTIYF. The sequenced DNA: TGTGCCATCAGTGGGTCCGAAAGCCAACGCTCTGGAAACACCATATATTTT.